This entry describes one TCR beta chain. This CDR3 is built from 16 residues. With 4 bases clipped from V and 4 bases from J, the junction kept 10 bases outside the gene matches. Germline V gene lookup returns CDR1 SGHRS and CDR2 YFSETQ. The assay used was immunoSEQ (version v3.0), run at survey level. The data were produced by immunoSEQ multiplex PCR, yet TCRdb's version contains in-frame clones alone and is incomplete. The profile shows almost 30,000 clones, about 87% of them singletons. The source of the sample is a study of long-term antiretroviral therapy in people with HIV. This specimen consisted of unsorted PBMCs, obtained 3.2 years before starting antiretroviral therapy. The chain is built from TRBV5-1 and TRBJ1-3, with 8 bases fitting TRBD1. The TCR was taken from a man aged 50 to 60 with HIV. In nucleotides, the CDR3 is TGCGCCAGCAGCATAGACAGGGGTAATGCGGGAAACACCATATATTTT. Translating it yields CASSIDRGNAGNTIYF.